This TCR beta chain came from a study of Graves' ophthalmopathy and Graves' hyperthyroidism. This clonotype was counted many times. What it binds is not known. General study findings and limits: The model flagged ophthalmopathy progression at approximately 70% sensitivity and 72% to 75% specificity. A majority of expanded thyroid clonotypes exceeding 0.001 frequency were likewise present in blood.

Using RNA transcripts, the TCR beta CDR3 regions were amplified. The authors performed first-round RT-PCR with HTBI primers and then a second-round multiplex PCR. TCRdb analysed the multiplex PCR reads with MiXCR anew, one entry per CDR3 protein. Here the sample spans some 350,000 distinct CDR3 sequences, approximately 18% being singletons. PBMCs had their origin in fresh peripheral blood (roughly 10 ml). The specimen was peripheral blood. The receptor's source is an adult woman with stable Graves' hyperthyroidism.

CDR3 sequence: CASSYSIGGQADHEQYF. The CDR3 DNA follows: TGTGCCAGCAGTTACTCGATCGGGGGGCAGGCCGACCACGAGCAGTACTTC. V and J are TRBV6-5 and TRBJ2-7; a weak D match, TRBD2 (7 bases). The germline V gene has CDR1 MNHEY and CDR2 SVGAGI. V shed 0 bases and J shed 5 bases, with 20 bases lying between them. The CDR3 is made up of 17 amino acids.